The 21 T cell receptor beta chains below all came from one sample that was sequenced in a study of cytomegalovirus exposure and HLA in healthy donors. The PCR had 60 Vbeta and 13 Jbeta primers. The table came from immunoSEQ multiplex PCR; TCRdb's copy has only in-frame clones and leaves some out. The data show about 160,000 clones, under 75% seen once. Sequences were obtained from PBMCs. The receptors stem from a woman aged 60-75 years in good health and CMV-seropositive.

The chain employs TRBV25-1 and TRBJ1-2; D possibly corresponds to TRBD1 (6 bases). This CDR3 region has 16 residues. Trimming removed 3 bases at V and 6 bases at J, with 20 bases between. Germline CDR1 reads MGHDK; CDR2 reads SYGVNS. The CDR3 spells CASSDHPGTSRDGYTF. The CDR3 coding sequence is TGTGCCAGCAGTGACCACCCCGGGACAAGTCGAGATGGCTACACCTTC.

This chain connects TRBV5-8 to TRBJ1-1; no clear D gene. This CDR3 is built from 16 residues. V lost 3 bases, J lost 3 bases, and 18 bases lay in between. Germline CDR1 reads SGHTS; CDR2 reads YDEGEE. The CDR3 protein is CASSSEMWALDTEAFF. The DNA of the CDR3 is TGTGCCAGCAGCTCCGAGATGTGGGCTCTCGACACTGAAGCTTTCTTT.

The chain couples TRBV5-5 to TRBJ2-3, with TRBD1 as a possible D gene (6 bases). V shed 3 bases and J shed 5 bases, with 13 bases lying between them. Germline V gene sequence: CDR1 SGHKS, CDR2 YYEKEE (reference sequence). The CDR3 runs to 14 residues. CDR3 sequence: CASSSGQIRDTQYF. DNA for the CDR3: TGTGCCAGCAGCTCAGGACAGATACGAGATACGCAGTATTTT. Based on the CDR3 plus reference TRBV5-5 and TRBJ2-3, the full variable domain is DAGVTQSPTHLIKTRGQQVTLRCSPISGHKSVSWYQQVLGQGPQFIFQYYEKEERGRGNFPDRFSARQFPNYSSELNVNALLLGDSALYLCASSSGQIRDTQYFGPGTRLTVL.

This clone was seen more than once but under ten times. Other DNA sequences within the sample encode an identical CDR3. The chain has TRBV30 and TRBJ2-1, with 9 nucleotides matching TRBD2. In germline, CDR1 is GTSNPN, CDR2 SVGIG (reference sequence). CDR3 length: 14 amino acids. Trimming removed 3 bases from V and 0 bases from J; junction bases left unmatched: 0. CDR3 bases: TGTGCCTGGAGGCGGGGGGGCTCCTACAATGAGCAGTTCTTC. Its protein is CAWRRGGSYNEQFF.

This chain links TRBV19 with TRBJ1-5; the D is unclear. Germline CDR1 reads LNHDA; CDR2 reads SQIVND (reference sequence). The CDR3 has 12 amino acids. Trimming left V 10 bases short and J 2 bases short, with 9 bases between. The CDR3 sequence: CATQSGNQPQHF. Here the CDR3 DNA reads TGTGCCACCCAAAGCGGCAATCAGCCCCAGCATTTT.

The genes are TRBV5-1 and TRBJ2-1; TRBD1 is a possible D gene (5 bases). The V end was cut by 4 bases, the J end by 2 bases, with 13 bases between. Germline-derived CDR1 and CDR2 are SGHRS and YFSETQ. CDR3 length: 15 amino acids. CDR3 loop: CASSPTAPTYNEQFF. The CDR3 DNA reads TGCGCCAGCAGCCCGACAGCCCCCACCTACAATGAGCAGTTCTTC.

The rearrangement uses TRBV5-6 and TRBJ1-2, with D possibly being TRBD1 (5 bases). This CDR3 has 14 amino acids. Trimming removed 3 bases at V and 4 bases at J, with 13 bases between. CDR1 is SGHDT and CDR2 is YYEEEE in the germline V gene. This CDR3 is CASSSSGGVYGYTF. DNA for the CDR3: TGTGCCAGCAGCTCGTCTGGGGGGGTCTATGGCTACACCTTC.

A few counts support this clone. J is TRBJ1-1 and V is TRBV9, with 10 nucleotides matching TRBD1. In germline, CDR1 is SGDLS, CDR2 YYNGEE. The CDR3 consists of 15 residues. After removal of 3 bases from V and 3 bases from J, the junction contained 5 bases not matched to a gene. This CDR3 is CASSGRQGADTEAFF. The DNA of the CDR3 is TGTGCCAGCAGCGGTAGACAGGGGGCCGACACTGAAGCTTTCTTT.

This clone was observed once. The chain combines TRBV6-1 with TRBJ1-2, with D perhaps matching TRBD1 (5 bases). This CDR3 contains 13 residues. Germline V gene lookup returns CDR1 MNHNS and CDR2 SASEGT. With 6 bases removed from V and 8 bases from J, the gap between germline ends came to 16 bases. As DNA, the CDR3 is TGTGCCAGCAGCGAAAGGGGAGGAGCGGGCTACACCTTC. Amino acids: CASSERGGAGYTF.

This chain joins TRBV5-5 and TRBJ1-5; weak D call: TRBD1 (5 bases). Germline lookup yields CDR1 SGHKS and CDR2 YYEKEE (reference sequence). CDR3 length: 13 amino acids. V was pared by 5 bases and J by 9 bases, with 15 bases between. The CDR3 DNA is TGTGCCAGCAGTTCGGGCGGGGCACCGCCCCAGCATTTT. This sequence encodes CASSSGGAPPQHF.

The genes are TRBV7-2 and TRBJ1-1; D perhaps matches TRBD1 (5 bases). With 5 bases removed from V and 0 bases from J, the gap between germline ends came to 16 bases. The CDR3 sequence is 16 residues long. CDR1 is SGHTA and CDR2 is FQGNSA in the germline V gene. CDR3 loop: CASSPPTDRLNTEAFF. In DNA form, the CDR3 reads TGTGCCAGCAGCCCCCCGACTGACAGATTGAACACTGAAGCTTTCTTT.

V usage is TRBV27 and J usage is TRBJ2-7; 7 bases line up with TRBD1. The CDR3 totals 14 residues. Germline-derived CDR1 and CDR2 are MNHEY and SMNVEV (reference sequence). The trim removed 6 bases at V and 4 bases at J, leaving 9 bases unmatched. As DNA, the CDR3 is TGTGCCAGCAGCCTCGGACAGGTGCGATACGAGCAGTACTTC. It translates to CASSLGQVRYEQYF.

This chain joins TRBV7-9 and TRBJ2-7; perhaps TRBD1 as D (5 bases). The V gene's germline CDR1 is SEHNR and CDR2 FQNEAQ (reference sequence). The CDR3 has 14 residues. The V gene lost 3 bases and the J gene lost 6 bases, with 15 bases spanning the gap. Here the CDR3 DNA reads TGTGCCAGCAGCTTTGAACACGGTCAGGGCGAGCAGTACTTC. It specifies CASSFEHGQGEQYF. Complete variable domain (other parts from reference TRBV7-9 and TRBJ2-7): DTGVSQNPRHKITKRGQNVTFRCDPISEHNRLYWYRQTLGQGPEFLTYFQNEAQLEKSRLLSDRFSAERPKGSFSTLEIQRTEQGDSAMYLCASSFEHGQGEQYFGPGTRLTVT.

The CDR3 sequence is CASSLGLTLLREQYF. The CDR3, as DNA: TGTGCCAGCAGTTTGGGACTGACTCTTCTACGCGAGCAGTACTTC. The chain links TRBV6-5 to TRBJ2-7; a weak D match, TRBD2 (6 bases). Trimming left V 4 bases short and J 6 bases short, with 19 bases between. The CDR3 loop spans 15 amino acids. Germline V gives CDR1 MNHEY, CDR2 SVGAGI.

The chain links TRBV27 to TRBJ1-1; D remains ambiguous. Trimming cost V 3 bases and J 0 bases, with 8 bases left between them. The CDR3 is 14 amino acids. Germline V gene lookup returns CDR1 MNHEY and CDR2 SMNVEV (reference sequence). The CDR3 loop is CASSFPPVNTEAFF. DNA for the CDR3: TGTGCCAGCAGTTTCCCACCGGTGAACACTGAAGCTTTCTTT.

In its sample, this clone was seen once. The chain has TRBV29-1 and TRBJ2-1, with 13 positions matching TRBD2. The CDR3 loop spans 14 amino acids. Germline assignment: CDR1 SQVTM and CDR2 ANQGSEA. Trimming took 2 bases from V and 9 from J; bases not matched to a gene: 4. This chain's CDR3 is CSVEMGLAGSEQFF. The CDR3 DNA reads as TGCAGCGTTGAAATGGGACTAGCGGGAAGTGAGCAGTTCTTC.

CDR3 in DNA: TGTGCCAGCAGCTTCTCCTTAGCTGAGACCCAGTACTTC. This translates into CASSFSLAETQYF. V is TRBV7-3 and J is TRBJ2-5; D unresolved. Trimming stripped 3 bases from V and 5 bases from J, with 10 bases between. The V gene's germline CDR1 is SGHTA and CDR2 FQGTGA. There are 13 residues in the CDR3.

This clone turned up a few times. This sequence joins TRBV5-1 and TRBJ2-4; D remains unclear. The germline V gene has CDR1 SGHRS and CDR2 YFSETQ. The CDR3 covers 15 residues. The V end lost 5 bases, the J end lost 0 bases, and 12 bases lay between the germline ends. CDR3 DNA sequence: TGCGCCAGCAGAACGACTGAGGTAGCCAAAAACATTCAGTACTTC. Amino acid sequence: CASRTTEVAKNIQYF.

The gene calls are TRBV19 and TRBJ2-7, with 10 positions matching TRBD2. The CDR3 is 14 residues long. The germline V gene has CDR1 LNHDA and CDR2 SQIVND (reference sequence). J lost 3 bases, V lost 3 bases, and 2 bases had no gene match. The CDR3 spells CASSMGLANYEQYF. CDR3 DNA sequence: TGTGCCAGTAGTATGGGACTAGCGAACTACGAGCAGTACTTC.

This chain connects TRBV7-9 to TRBJ1-5; D possibly corresponds to TRBD1 (5 bases). The CDR3 consists of 13 residues. Germline-derived CDR1 and CDR2 are SEHNR and FQNEAQ (reference sequence). The V end lost 1 base, the J end lost 8 bases, and 9 bases lay between the germline ends. The CDR3 DNA sequence: TGTGCCAGCAGCTTAGGACAGATGAAGCCCCAGCATTTT. Translated: CASSLGQMKPQHF. Supplemented by reference TRBV7-9 and TRBJ1-5, the full variable domain reads DTGVSQNPRHKITKRGQNVTFRCDPISEHNRLYWYRQTLGQGPEFLTYFQNEAQLEKSRLLSDRFSAERPKGSFSTLEIQRTEQGDSAMYLCASSLGQMKPQHFGDGTRLSIL.

Only one count was recorded for this clone. The chain couples TRBV14 to TRBJ2-5; 11 bases map to TRBD2. CDR3 size: 14 residues. Germline lookup yields CDR1 SGHDN and CDR2 FVKESK. V shed 2 bases and J 4 bases; nucleotides not matched to a gene: 0. CDR3 loop: CASSQLAGGETQYF. CDR3 in DNA: TGTGCCAGCAGCCAACTAGCGGGGGGAGAGACCCAGTACTTC.